Given below is one T cell receptor (beta chain) in context. The antigen is undetermined. Measured with immunoSEQ multiplex PCR; TCRdb has only the in-frame clones, and not every one. The sample yields about 1.5 million clones, roughly 96% seen once. Those who donated, Caucasian adults without exception, all lived in Nashville, Tennessee. Per the germline V gene, CDR1 is MDHEN and CDR2 is SYDVKM. Losses at the gene ends were 5 bases for V and 1 base for J; bases not matched to a gene: 8. The CDR3 is made up of 15 amino acids. The data belong to a study of shared clonotypes between healthy human individuals. Study-wide findings and caveats: Generally, estimated richness proved larger in naive subsets than it did in memory subsets. Clonotypes shared by all four sorted-subset donors had higher generation probabilities than non-shared clonotypes.

Sequencing was performed on naive CD4+ T cells sorted from blood. Documented subset: CD45RA+ positively selected. The J gene is TRBJ2-7, the V gene TRBV28, with TRBD1 identical over 7 bases. This clonotype originated in a man aged 25-45 years in good health. The CDR3 region has the DNA TGTGCCAGCAGTACCGGGACAGTCAGGTCCTACGAGCAGTACTTC. Translating it yields CASSTGTVRSYEQYF.